The rows below give T cell receptor beta chains drawn from one sample of a study of esophageal squamous cell carcinoma under preoperative chemotherapy. TCRdb reprocessed the PCR reads via MiXCR and lists one record per CDR3 protein. The sample holds 25,000 to 35,000 distinct CDR3 sequences, roughly 52% seen once. Sampling was conducted from a patient given preoperative chemotherapy. These receptors all stem from a human donor with esophageal squamous cell carcinoma. The donor label of this sample is uncertain. CDR3s include the opening cysteine and the closing phenylalanine or tryptophan. The order of the fields is V gene, clone size, D gene, J gene, CDR3 protein, CDR3 DNA. A D gene is named only where the DNA matches it firmly. A row's size may be missing; if present it is once, few, many or a size class.

>TRBV7-9|many|TRBD2|TRBJ2-3
CASSLSPSGTVDTQYF
TGTGCCAGCAGCTTAAGTCCCAGCGGGACGGTAGATACGCAGTATTTT
>TRBV12-3/TRBV12-4|NA|TRBD2|TRBJ2-7
CASSFGAGFSYEQYF
TGTGCCAGCAGTTTTGGAGCGGGATTCTCCTACGAGCAGTACTTC
>TRBV7-7|NA|NA|TRBJ2-6
CASLPGAHDTQTF
TGTGCTAGTTTGCCAGGCGCCCACGACACCCAGACTTTC
>TRBV7-9|few|TRBD2|TRBJ2-1
CASSPRTSGYDNEQFF
TGTGCCAGCAGCCCCAGGACTAGCGGGTACGACAATGAGCAGTTCTTC
>TRBV7-6|NA|TRBD2|TRBJ2-3
CASALMGGGDQDTQYF
TGTGCCAGCGCCTTAATGGGGGGGGGTGACCAAGATACGCAGTATTTC
>TRBV7-2|NA|NA|TRBJ2-5
CASSAGAGGRGQETQYF
TGTGCCAGCAGCGCCGGAGCCGGGGGCCGTGGCCAAGAGACCCAGTACTTC
>TRBV3-1|NA|TRBD2|TRBJ2-5
CASSPTSGTKETQYF
TGTGCCAGCAGCCCCACTAGCGGGACCAAGGAGACCCAGTACTTC
>TRBV11-3|once|TRBD1|TRBJ2-1
CASSLGQGAHQETQFF
TGTGCCAGCAGCTTAGGACAGGGGGCGCACCAAGAGACCCAGTTCTTC
>TRBV7-2|NA|NA|TRBJ2-3
CASSKGIAARGPDTQYF
TGTGCCAGCAGCAAGGGGATCGCGGCCCGGGGCCCAGATACCCAGTATTTC
>TRBV7-2|many|NA|TRBJ2-7
CASSPTGQNYEQYF
TGTGCCAGCAGCCCGACGGGTCAAAACTACGAGCAGTACTTC
>TRBV4-1|many|NA|TRBJ2-1
CASSQDKFQPTYNEQFF
TGCGCCAGCAGCCAAGATAAGTTCCAGCCTACTTACAATGAGCAGTTCTTC
>TRBV7-2|NA|TRBD2|TRBJ2-4
CASSTGTSSADIQYF
TGTGCCAGCAGCACCGGGACTAGCTCGGCAGATATTCAGTATTTC